The TCR beta chain described here comes from a study of patients and donors after allogeneic stem cell transplantation. TCRdb processed the RT-PCR reads anew with MiXCR; each CDR3 protein has one entry. The table includes tens of thousands of distinct CDR3 sequences, roughly 43% detected once. The clonotype originates from a human donor who was either an allogeneic HSCT recipient or a stem cell or donor lymphocyte infusion donor (not recorded which). It is not recorded whose cells these are; they may come from a transplant donor. Material for sequencing was blood, either unsorted or a sorted T cell fraction (not recorded which).

The DNA of the CDR3 is TGCGCCAGCAGCTTGGACGGGACAGGGGCGCCCCAGCCCCAGCATTTT. This translates into CASSLDGTGAPQPQHF. The chain employs TRBV5-1 and TRBJ1-5; 10 nucleotides agree with TRBD1. Germline lookup yields CDR1 SGHRS and CDR2 YFSETQ. Trimming removed 0 bases from V and 7 bases from J; junction bases left unmatched: 7. The CDR3 consists of 16 residues.